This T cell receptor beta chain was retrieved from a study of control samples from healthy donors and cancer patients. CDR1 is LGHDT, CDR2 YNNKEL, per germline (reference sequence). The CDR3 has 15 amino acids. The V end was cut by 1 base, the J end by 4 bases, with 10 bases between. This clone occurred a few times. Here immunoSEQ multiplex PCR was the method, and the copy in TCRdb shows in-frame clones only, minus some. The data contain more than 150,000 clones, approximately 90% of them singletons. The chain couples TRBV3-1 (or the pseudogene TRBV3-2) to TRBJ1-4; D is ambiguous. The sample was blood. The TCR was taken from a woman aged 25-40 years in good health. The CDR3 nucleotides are TGTGCCAGCAGCCAAGCCACGGACTATAATGAAAAACTGTTTTTT. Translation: CASSQATDYNEKLFF.